The clone carrying this T cell receptor (beta chain) was seen a handful of times. This sample is part of a study of T cell repertoires in cytomegalovirus infection. TCRdb analysed the reads with MiXCR anew, one entry per CDR3 protein. The table shows more than 200,000 distinct CDR3 sequences, with approximately 10% occurring only once. Germline lookup yields CDR1 SGHAT and CDR2 FQNNGV. The trim removed 3 bases at V and 5 bases at J, leaving 6 bases unmatched. CDR3 length equals 14 residues. The TCR comes from a human donor in good health (CMV status not recorded). Some clones in this sample may be carry-over from other donors' samples. The V call is TRBV11-2, the J call TRBJ1-1, with 7 nucleotides matching TRBD1. What was sequenced was PBMCs. The CDR3 spells CASSFGRGRTEAFF. The CDR3 nucleotides read TGTGCCAGCAGCTTCGGCAGGGGGAGAACTGAAGCTTTCTTT.